The 10 T cell receptor beta chains presented below share a single source sample, sequenced in a study of T-cell memory formation after mild COVID-19. In TCRdb, the 5' RACE reads were re-called with MiXCR into one record per CDR3 protein. This sample yields about 250,000 distinct CDR3 sequences, of which approximately 15% are seen a single time; 2% to 2.5% belongs to the top ten. Sequenced material: PBMCs or a T cell subset sorted from them (not recorded which). These TCRs come from an adult woman who had mild COVID-19 (a few samples of this study predate the infection). Cell type and time point are not known.

This clonotype was counted a few times. The chain combines TRBV12-3 or TRBV12-4 with TRBJ2-1, with 10 bases aligning to TRBD1. The CDR3 spans 16 residues. Trimming at V came to 6 bases and at J to 2 bases, leaving 7 bases not matched to a gene. The CDR3 protein is CASSRTDRGAYNEQFF. CDR3 in DNA: TGTGCCAGCAGCCGAACGGACAGGGGGGCCTACAATGAGCAGTTCTTC.

This clonotype was observed many times. The rearrangement uses TRBV4-2 and TRBJ2-7; D is unresolved. CDR3 size: 18 residues. V lost 0 bases, J lost 6 bases, and 24 bases lay in between. Germline V gene sequence: CDR1 LGHNA, CDR2 YNFKEQ. This CDR3 is CASSQDRPSQSPYSEQYF. Here the CDR3 DNA reads TGTGCCAGCAGCCAAGATCGTCCCTCCCAGTCACCATACTCCGAGCAGTACTTC.

The chain uses TRBV4-2 and TRBJ1-6; the D gene is possibly TRBD1 (5 bases). V was shortened by 6 bases and J by 6 bases, with 12 bases between the two germline ends. The CDR3 is made up of 14 amino acids. Germline CDR1 LGHNA, CDR2 YNFKEQ. The CDR3 DNA follows: TGTGCCAGCAGGCCGCTAGGGGCTAATTCACCCCTCCACTTT. As protein: CASRPLGANSPLHF.

This clonotype has just a few counts. The chain combines TRBV12-3 or TRBV12-4 with TRBJ1-2, with D tentatively TRBD1 (6 bases). This CDR3 region has 14 residues. The V gene lost 6 bases and the J gene lost 5 bases, with 16 bases spanning the gap. The CDR3 nucleotides read TGTGCCAGCAGAGTGGGGGGGCCCAAATATGGCTACACCTTC. This gives the protein CASRVGGPKYGYTF.

V gene TRBV12-3 or TRBV12-4 combines with J gene TRBJ1-2, with TRBD1 matching over 11 bases. The CDR3 is 14 amino acids. V trimming: 5 bases; J trimming: 4 bases; junction bases outside the gene matches: 3. In nucleotides, the CDR3 is TGTGCCAGCAGTAAAGGACAGGGGGCCTATGGCTACACCTTC. Its protein product is CASSKGQGAYGYTF.

The chain couples TRBV12-3 or TRBV12-4 to TRBJ2-5; no firm D call. V dropped 2 bases and J dropped 8 bases, with 9 bases sitting between them. The CDR3 has 12 residues. CDR3 amino acids: CASSLRSYTQYF. CDR3 DNA: TGTGCCAGCAGTTTACGTAGTTATACCCAGTACTTC.

The chain has TRBV7-8 and TRBJ1-4, with D possibly being TRBD1 (6 bases). Germline V CDR1 and CDR2: SGHVS, FQNEAQ. Trimming removed 5 bases at V and 7 bases at J, with 14 bases between. This CDR3 region has 14 residues. The CDR3 bases are TGTGCCAGCAGCGCACAGGGCTGGGGTGAAAAACTGTTTTTT. This encodes CASSAQGWGEKLFF.

This clonotype was observed at least ten times. The chain has TRBV11-2 and TRBJ2-3, with D possibly being TRBD2 (6 bases). Germline CDR1 and CDR2: SGHAT and FQNNGV. This CDR3 region has 15 residues. Trimming cost V 7 bases and J 11 bases, with 25 bases left between them. The CDR3 sequence: CASTLEGGALGGQYF. CDR3 nucleotide sequence: TGTGCCAGCACCTTGGAGGGCGGGGCTTTGGGGGGGCAGTATTTT.

The gene calls are TRBV7-2 and TRBJ2-1, with 9 bases matching TRBD2. The CDR3 covers 15 residues. J gave up 8 bases and V 3 bases, and 8 bases lay outside the gene matches. Germline CDR1 is SGHTA and CDR2 is FQGNSA. In DNA form, the CDR3 reads TGTGCCAGCAGCTTGGCGGGAGGGCCTTGGGATGAGCAGTTCTTC. This encodes CASSLAGGPWDEQFF. The full variable domain, with the rest looked up from reference TRBV7-2 and TRBJ2-1, is GAGVSQSPSNKVTEKGKDVELRCDPISGHTALYWYRQSLGQGLEFLIYFQGNSAPDKSGLPSDRFSAERTGGSVSTLTIQRTQQEDSAVYLCASSLAGGPWDEQFFGPGTRLTVL.

This chain connects TRBV30 to TRBJ2-5; D may be TRBD1 (6 bases). Germline CDR1 reads GTSNPN; CDR2 reads SVGIG (reference sequence). Deletions cut 0 bases from V and 4 bases from J, with 15 bases between. This CDR3 has 15 residues. DNA for the CDR3: TGTGCCTGGAGTGTGGCGAGGGGGAGAGGAGAGACCCAGTACTTC. It specifies CAWSVARGRGETQYF. Together with reference TRBV30 and TRBJ2-5, the CDR3 gives the full variable domain: SQTIHQWPATLVQPVGSPLSLECTVEGTSNPNLYWYRQAAGRGLQLLFYSVGIGQISSEVPQNLSASRPQDRQFILSSKKLLLSDSGFYLCAWSVARGRGETQYFGPGTRLLVL.